Below are 11 T cell receptor beta chains sequenced from a single sample in a study of cytomegalovirus exposure and HLA in healthy donors. Both 60 Vbeta primers and 13 Jbeta primers went into the PCR. Only in-frame clones appear in the TCRdb table, and some are missing; sequencing was by immunoSEQ multiplex PCR. The sample carries approximately 120,000 clones, about 76% recorded once. The sequencing sample was made of PBMCs. Source of these receptors: a woman in her 30s in good health and CMV-seronegative.

The chain employs TRBV28 and TRBJ1-2; 8 bases match TRBD1. J lost 8 bases, V lost 5 bases, and 10 bases had no gene match. CDR3 length: 14 amino acids. The germline V gene has CDR1 MDHEN and CDR2 SYDVKM. In DNA, the CDR3 is TGTGCCAGCAGTGTACTCACAGGGGGGATAGGCTACACCTTC. Protein sequence: CASSVLTGGIGYTF.

The V call is TRBV5-1, the J call TRBJ1-4; TRBD1 aligns across 9 bases. The CDR3 consists of 15 residues. Germline loops: CDR1 SGHRS, CDR2 YFSETQ. V lost 3 bases, J lost 7 bases, and 7 bases stayed unmatched. The CDR3 region is CASSSEQGAGEKLFF. The CDR3 region has the DNA TGCGCCAGCAGCTCTGAACAGGGGGCCGGTGAAAAACTGTTTTTT. Using reference TRBV5-1 and TRBJ1-4 for the parts outside the CDR3, the full variable domain is KAGVTQTPRYLIKTRGQQVTLSCSPISGHRSVSWYQQTPGQGLQFLFEYFSETQRNKGNFPGRFSGRQFSNSRSEMNVSTLELGDSALYLCASSSEQGAGEKLFFGSGTQLSVL.

The rearrangement links TRBV9 to TRBJ2-1; perhaps TRBD2 as D (7 bases). There are 15 residues in the CDR3. The V gene's germline CDR1 is SGDLS and CDR2 YYNGEE. Deletions cut 6 bases from V and 8 bases from J, with 21 bases between. The CDR3 DNA follows: TGTGCCAGCAACGTTCGGGGGGCCTTCTTGCATGAGCAGTTCTTC. Translation gives CASNVRGAFLHEQFF.

This sequence joins TRBV29-1 and TRBJ2-7, with 9 bases fitting TRBD1. Germline values: CDR1 SQVTM, CDR2 ANQGSEA. V was clipped by 6 bases and J by 5 bases; unmatched bases: 8. The CDR3 has 13 amino acids. CDR3 nucleotides: TGCAGCGTGACAGGGGGATTGTCCCACGAGCAGTACTTC. This codes for CSVTGGLSHEQYF.

DNA of the CDR3: TGCGCCAGCAGCTACAGGAGTCCTTCCTACAATGAGCAGTTCTTC. Protein product: CASSYRSPSYNEQFF. The V call is TRBV4-1, the J call TRBJ2-1; D might be TRBD1 (5 bases). Trimming removed 5 bases from V and 1 base from J, with 12 bases in between. The CDR3 contains 15 residues. Germline V gene lookup returns CDR1 MGHRA and CDR2 YSYEKL.

V usage is TRBV28 and J usage is TRBJ1-4, with TRBD1 as a possible D gene (6 bases). There are 17 residues in the CDR3. V was shortened by 4 bases and J by 5 bases, with 20 bases between the two germline ends. Germline V gene lookup returns CDR1 MDHEN and CDR2 SYDVKM. CDR3 amino acids: CASSYAQGMGLNEKLFF. As DNA, the CDR3 is TGTGCCAGCAGTTACGCCCAGGGGATGGGGCTGAATGAAAAACTGTTTTTT.

The chain recombines TRBV6-1 with TRBJ1-1; tentative D call: TRBD1 (5 bases). Trimming cost V 0 bases and J 3 bases, with 17 bases left between them. Germline values: CDR1 MNHNS, CDR2 SASEGT. The CDR3 covers 17 residues. The CDR3 DNA follows: TGTGCCAGCAGTGAAGCGGGTTTACGGGGAGGGGACACTGAAGCTTTCTTT. Protein: CASSEAGLRGGDTEAFF.

V is TRBV7-8 and J is TRBJ1-5; 8 bases match TRBD1. The CDR3 runs to 15 residues. Germline trimming cut 5 bases from V and 5 bases from J; bases unmatched to any gene: 8. Germline CDR1 and CDR2: SGHVS and FQNEAQ. The CDR3 spells CASSPDLTGDQPQHF. CDR3 DNA sequence: TGTGCCAGCAGCCCTGACTTGACAGGGGATCAGCCCCAGCATTTT.

The gene calls are TRBV19 and TRBJ2-1; 13 positions match TRBD2. Per the germline V gene, CDR1 is LNHDA and CDR2 is SQIVND (reference sequence). J was trimmed by 9 bases and V by 7 bases; bases with no gene match: 15. There are 17 residues in the CDR3. Here the CDR3 DNA reads TGTGCCAGTAAATGGACTAGCGGGAGTAAAAAGGCTACTGAGCAGTTCTTC. Translation: CASKWTSGSKKATEQFF. The full variable domain, with the rest looked up from reference TRBV19 and TRBJ2-1, is DGGITQSPKYLFRKEGQNVTLSCEQNLNHDAMYWYRQDPGQGLRLIYYSQIVNDFQKGDIAEGYSVSREKKESFPLTVTSAQKNPTAFYLCASKWTSGSKKATEQFFGPGTRLTVL.

This clone was recorded a few times. The rearrangement joins TRBV5-4 to TRBJ2-2, with D possibly matching TRBD2 (6 bases). The CDR3 extends over 17 amino acids. V lost 4 bases and J lost 0, with 16 bases in between. CDR1 and CDR2 from the germline V gene are SGHNT and YYREEE (reference sequence). CDR3 protein: CASSEGLRAANTGELFF. CDR3 nucleotides: TGTGCCAGCAGCGAGGGACTTCGGGCCGCGAACACCGGGGAGCTGTTTTTT.

In its sample, this clone was seen once. The chain has TRBV5-8 and TRBJ2-1; TRBD1 is a possible D gene (5 bases). V shed 4 bases and J shed 6 bases, with 17 bases lying between them. Per the germline V gene, CDR1 is SGHTS and CDR2 is YDEGEE. CDR3 length: 15 residues. Here the CDR3 reads CASSPYFRVSNEQFF. CDR3 nucleotide sequence: TGTGCCAGCAGCCCCTACTTCAGGGTCAGCAATGAGCAGTTCTTC.